One sample yielded the 17 T cell receptor beta chains listed below, sequenced in a study of shared clonotypes between healthy human individuals. Generated by immunoSEQ multiplex PCR, the TCRdb table keeps only in-frame clones and is missing some. The repertoire holds 2 million to 2.5 million clones, about 95% seen once, with 1.1% in the top ten. Naive CD8 cells, CD45RO-negative and positively selected for CCR7, excluded terminally differentiated effector memory CD45RA+ cells. The sequenced sample was naive CD8+ T cells sorted from blood. The receptors stem from a man younger than 30 in good health.

About this clone itself: The same CDR3 can be traced to other DNA sequences in this sample. V and J are TRBV27 and TRBJ1-1; a possible D gene is TRBD1 (5 bases). The CDR3 is made up of 14 amino acids. Germline CDR1 and CDR2: MNHEY and SMNVEV (reference sequence). The germline V and J ends were trimmed by 5 bases and 1 base, with 11 bases remaining between them. The CDR3 DNA is TGTGCCAGCAGTCCTGGGACGGGGAACACTGAAGCTTTCTTT. The encoded protein is CASSPGTGNTEAFF.

The V gene is TRBV5-1, the J gene TRBJ1-2; possible D gene TRBD1, 5 bases. Germline V gene lookup returns CDR1 SGHRS and CDR2 YFSETQ. The V end lost 0 bases, the J end lost 1 base, and 16 bases lay between the germline ends. The CDR3 sequence is 17 residues long. As DNA, the CDR3 is TGCGCCAGCAGCTTGGCCAAGAGCCAGGGTCTTAACTATGGCTACACCTTC. Amino acid sequence: CASSLAKSQGLNYGYTF.

V gene TRBV25-1 combines with J gene TRBJ2-7; no reliable D call. Between the trimmed V and J ends, which lost 4 bases and 12 bases, there was a span of 13 bases. The CDR3 sequence is 11 residues long. CDR1 MGHDK and CDR2 SYGVNS come from the germline V gene. CDR3 sequence reads: CASSGDIVWYF. CDR3 nucleotide sequence: TGTGCCAGCAGTGGAGACATCGTTTGGTACTTC.

This clone was seen only a few times. J is TRBJ2-1 and V is TRBV7-9, with TRBD1 matching 8 bases. The CDR3 has 15 amino acids. Germline V gene sequence: CDR1 SEHNR, CDR2 FQNEAQ (reference sequence). The ends lost 5 bases at V and 2 bases at J; junction bases unmatched: 5. The CDR3 nucleotides are TGTGCCAGCAGCGGGGGACAGGCGACCTACAATGAGCAGTTCTTC. The encoded protein is CASSGGQATYNEQFF.

The chain employs TRBV7-8 and TRBJ1-2; D is undetermined. CDR3 length: 14 residues. Between the trimmed V and J ends, which lost 1 base and 0 bases, there was a span of 6 bases. The germline CDR1 and CDR2 sequences are SGHVS and FQNEAQ. The CDR3 sequence: CASSLEGPNYGYTF. CDR3 sequence (DNA): TGTGCCAGCAGCTTAGAAGGTCCTAACTATGGCTACACCTTC.

The J gene is TRBJ2-2, the V gene TRBV5-3, with 9 bases aligning to TRBD1. TRBV5-3 is sorted into the ORF group, with uncertain function. The CDR3 runs 16 residues. The junction had 10 bases not matched to a gene; V was cut back by 9 bases and J by 1 base. CDR3 nucleotide sequence: TGTGCCACTTGGAGCCCGGACAGGGGGAACACCGGGGAGCTGTTTTTT. The encoded protein is CATWSPDRGNTGELFF.

This clone was counted a single time. V is TRBV9 and J is TRBJ2-1; D uncertain. V was cut by 1 base and J by 5 bases, with 4 bases left in between. Germline assignment: CDR1 SGDLS and CDR2 YYNGEE. The CDR3 runs 12 residues. The CDR3 loop reads CASSVNDNEQFF. The DNA of the CDR3 is TGTGCCAGCAGCGTAAACGACAATGAGCAGTTCTTC.

About this clone: The sample contains more than one DNA sequence encoding this CDR3. This chain uses TRBV28 with TRBJ1-1; TRBD1 is a possible D gene (5 bases). The CDR3 has 13 residues. CDR1 MDHEN and CDR2 SYDVKM come from the germline V gene. Trimming removed 5 bases at V and 4 bases at J, with 11 bases between. The CDR3 here is CASSPPGGTEAFF. The CDR3 nucleotides read TGTGCCAGCAGTCCTCCGGGGGGCACTGAAGCTTTCTTT.

V gene TRBV6-1 combines with J gene TRBJ1-4, with unresolved D. The V end was cut by 7 bases, the J end by 7 bases, with 19 bases between. The germline gives CDR1 MNHNS, CDR2 SASEGT. The CDR3 is made up of 15 amino acids. The CDR3 loop reads CASTLDPGDSEKLFF. The CDR3 DNA is TGTGCCAGCACCCTAGACCCGGGAGATAGTGAAAAACTGTTTTTT.

The V call is TRBV28, the J call TRBJ1-2; D call uncertain. CDR1 MDHEN and CDR2 SYDVKM come from the germline V gene. V was shortened by 0 bases and J by 8 bases, with 7 bases between the two germline ends. The CDR3 has 12 amino acids. CDR3: CASSLWVEGYTF. The CDR3 nucleotides are TGTGCCAGCAGTTTATGGGTCGAGGGCTACACCTTC.

This chain uses TRBV15 with TRBJ1-3; D is undetermined. CDR3 length equals 17 residues. Trimming cost V 8 bases and J 5 bases, with 25 bases left between them. Germline V lookup: CDR1 LNHNV, CDR2 YYDKDF (reference sequence). The CDR3: CATYGVDVYGSRNTIYF. DNA for the CDR3: TGTGCCACCTATGGGGTGGACGTCTATGGGTCCCGAAACACCATATATTTT.

The chain is built from TRBV30 and TRBJ1-2; tentative D call: TRBD1 (5 bases). V was pared by 5 bases and J by 8 bases, with 15 bases between. The length of the CDR3 is 12 residues. The germline V gene encodes CDR1 GTSNPN and CDR2 SVGIG (reference sequence). The DNA for the CDR3 is TGTGCCTGGCAGTCCAGGGTGGAAGGCTACACCTTC. It yields the protein CAWQSRVEGYTF.

This chain uses TRBV15 with TRBJ2-2, with a tentative D call TRBD2 (6 bases). The CDR3 loop spans 14 amino acids. The germline V gene encodes CDR1 LNHNV and CDR2 YYDKDF (reference sequence). Trimming cost V 9 bases and J 4 bases, with 15 bases left between them. CDR3 DNA sequence: TGTGCCACTCAGGGCGGGGTGGGCACCGGGGAGCTGTTTTTT. Its translation is CATQGGVGTGELFF.

The J gene is TRBJ2-6, the V gene TRBV6-1; D unresolved. Trimming took off 3 bases at V and 0 bases at J, with 18 bases between the two ends. Germline CDR1 MNHNS, CDR2 SASEGT. CDR3 length: 19 amino acids. DNA for the CDR3: TGTGCCAGCAGTGACCAGACGGGCACCTTTCACTCTGGGGCCAACGTCCTGACTTTC. Its translation: CASSDQTGTFHSGANVLTF.

The chain uses TRBV7-9 and TRBJ1-4; TRBD1 is a possible D gene (6 bases). Germline CDR1 is SEHNR and CDR2 is FQNEAQ (reference sequence). The CDR3 runs 16 residues. V lost 5 bases to trimming and J lost 8 bases, with 21 bases between them. The CDR3 region is CASSPLDGGREEKLFF. CDR3 DNA sequence: TGTGCCAGCAGCCCCCTGGATGGGGGGCGGGAAGAAAAACTGTTTTTT.

The chain recombines TRBV6-6 with TRBJ1-1; perhaps TRBD1 as D (5 bases). CDR1 is MNHNY and CDR2 is SVGAGI in the germline V gene (reference sequence). This CDR3 spans 14 amino acids. V dropped 7 bases and J dropped 1 base, with 13 bases sitting between them. The CDR3 nucleotides read TGTGCCAGCATCGGGGGGGTGGAGAACACTGAAGCTTTCTTT. Translating it yields CASIGGVENTEAFF.

The chain combines TRBV11-3 with TRBJ2-7, with D possibly matching TRBD2 (5 bases). The CDR3 runs to 13 residues. Deletions cut 5 bases from V and 4 bases from J, with 12 bases between. Germline V lookup: CDR1 SGHNT, CDR2 YENEEA. This CDR3 is CASSPSSGYEQYF. Written as DNA, the CDR3 is TGTGCCAGCAGCCCCTCCTCGGGATACGAGCAGTACTTC.